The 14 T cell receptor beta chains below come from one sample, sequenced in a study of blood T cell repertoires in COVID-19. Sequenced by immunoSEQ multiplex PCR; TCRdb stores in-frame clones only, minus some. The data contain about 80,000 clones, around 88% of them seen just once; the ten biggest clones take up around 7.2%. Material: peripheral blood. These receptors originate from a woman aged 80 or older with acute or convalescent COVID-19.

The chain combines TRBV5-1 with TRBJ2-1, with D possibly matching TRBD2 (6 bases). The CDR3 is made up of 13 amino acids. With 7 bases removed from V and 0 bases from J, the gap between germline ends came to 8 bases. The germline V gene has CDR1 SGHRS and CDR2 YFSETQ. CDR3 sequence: CASGTLSYNEQFF. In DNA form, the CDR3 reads TGCGCCAGCGGGACTCTCTCCTACAATGAGCAGTTCTTC. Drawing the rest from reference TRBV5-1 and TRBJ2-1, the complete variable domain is KAGVTQTPRYLIKTRGQQVTLSCSPISGHRSVSWYQQTPGQGLQFLFEYFSETQRNKGNFPGRFSGRQFSNSRSEMNVSTLELGDSALYLCASGTLSYNEQFFGPGTRLTVL.

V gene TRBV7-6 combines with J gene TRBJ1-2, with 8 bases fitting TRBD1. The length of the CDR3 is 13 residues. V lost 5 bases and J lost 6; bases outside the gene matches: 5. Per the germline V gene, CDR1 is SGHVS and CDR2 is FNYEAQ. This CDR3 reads CASSRDRGDGYTF. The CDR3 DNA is TGTGCCAGCAGCAGAGACAGGGGCGATGGCTACACCTTC. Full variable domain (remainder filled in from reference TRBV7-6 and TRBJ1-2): GAGVSQSPRYKVTKRGQDVALRCDPISGHVSLYWYRQALGQGPEFLTYFNYEAQQDKSGLPNDRFSAERPEGSISTLTIQRTEQRDSAMYRCASSRDRGDGYTFGSGTRLTVV.

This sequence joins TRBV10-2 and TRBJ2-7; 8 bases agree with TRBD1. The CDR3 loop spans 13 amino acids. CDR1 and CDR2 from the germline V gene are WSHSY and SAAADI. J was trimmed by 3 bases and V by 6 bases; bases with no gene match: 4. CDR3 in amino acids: CASRQGQVYEQYF. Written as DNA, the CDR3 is TGCGCCAGCAGGCAGGGACAGGTCTACGAGCAGTACTTC.

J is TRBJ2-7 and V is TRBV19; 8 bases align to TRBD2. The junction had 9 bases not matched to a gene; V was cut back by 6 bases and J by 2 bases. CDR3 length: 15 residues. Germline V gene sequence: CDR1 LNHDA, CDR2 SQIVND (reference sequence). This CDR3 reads CASRSAAGGPYEQYF. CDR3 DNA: TGTGCCAGTAGGTCAGCCGCGGGGGGCCCCTACGAGCAGTACTTC.

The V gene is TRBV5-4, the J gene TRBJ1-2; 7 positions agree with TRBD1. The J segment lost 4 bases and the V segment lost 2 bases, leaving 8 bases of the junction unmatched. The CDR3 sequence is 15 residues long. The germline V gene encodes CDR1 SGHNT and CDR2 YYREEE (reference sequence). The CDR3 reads CASSLETGSAYGYTF. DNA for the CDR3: TGTGCCAGCAGCTTAGAGACAGGGTCCGCCTATGGCTACACCTTC.

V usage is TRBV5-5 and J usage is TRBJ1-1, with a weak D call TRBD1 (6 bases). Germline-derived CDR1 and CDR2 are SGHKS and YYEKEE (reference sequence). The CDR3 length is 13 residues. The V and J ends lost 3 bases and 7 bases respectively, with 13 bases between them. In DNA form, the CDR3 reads TGTGCCAGCAGCTCACAGGGTCCAGATGAAGCTTTCTTT. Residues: CASSSQGPDEAFF.

The CDR3 DNA reads as TGCACCTGTAGTGGGGGCGCATCGAACACCGGGGAGCTGTTTTTT. Translation gives CTCSGGASNTGELFF. The genes are TRBV29-1 and TRBJ2-2; D perhaps matches TRBD1 (6 bases). Germline V gene lookup returns CDR1 SQVTM and CDR2 ANQGSEA. There are 15 residues in the CDR3.

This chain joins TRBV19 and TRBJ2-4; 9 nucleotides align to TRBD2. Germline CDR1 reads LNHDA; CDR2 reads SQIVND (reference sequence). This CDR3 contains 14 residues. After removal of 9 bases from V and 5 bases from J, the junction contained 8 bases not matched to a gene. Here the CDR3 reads CASGTSFPQNIQYF. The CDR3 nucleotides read TGTGCCAGCGGGACTAGCTTTCCCCAAAACATTCAGTACTTC.

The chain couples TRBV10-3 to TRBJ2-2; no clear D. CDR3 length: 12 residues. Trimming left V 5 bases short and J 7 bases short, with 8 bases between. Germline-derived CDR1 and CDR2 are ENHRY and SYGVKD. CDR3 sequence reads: CAISHSGGELFF. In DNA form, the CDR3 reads TGTGCCATCAGTCACAGTGGCGGGGAGCTGTTTTTT.

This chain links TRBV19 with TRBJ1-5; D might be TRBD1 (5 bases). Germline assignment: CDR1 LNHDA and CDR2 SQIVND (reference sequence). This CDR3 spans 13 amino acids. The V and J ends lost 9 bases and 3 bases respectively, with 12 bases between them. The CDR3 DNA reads TGTGCCAGCCGCAGGGAATTCAATCAGCCCCAGCATTTT. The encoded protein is CASRREFNQPQHF.

The CDR3 region is CASSTSGTGNSPLHF. For the CDR3, the DNA is TGTGCCAGCAGCACATCCGGGACAGGGAATTCACCCCTCCACTTT. The chain is built from TRBV9 and TRBJ1-6; TRBD1 agrees at 9 bases. J was trimmed by 7 bases and V by 4 bases; bases with no gene match: 6. The germline gives CDR1 SGDLS, CDR2 YYNGEE. The CDR3 length is 15 residues.

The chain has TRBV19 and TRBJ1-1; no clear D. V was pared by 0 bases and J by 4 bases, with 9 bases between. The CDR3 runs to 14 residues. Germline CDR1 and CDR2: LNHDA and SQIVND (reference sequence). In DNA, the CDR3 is TGTGCCAGTAGTATAGATTTGCGCGGCACTGAAGCTTTCTTT. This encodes CASSIDLRGTEAFF. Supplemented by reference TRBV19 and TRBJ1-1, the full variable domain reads DGGITQSPKYLFRKEGQNVTLSCEQNLNHDAMYWYRQDPGQGLRLIYYSQIVNDFQKGDIAEGYSVSREKKESFPLTVTSAQKNPTAFYLCASSIDLRGTEAFFGQGTRLTVV.

In nucleotides, the CDR3 is TGTGCCAGCAGCTCCGGGACAGGCCATAATTCACCCCTCCACTTT. Its translation is CASSSGTGHNSPLHF. This chain joins TRBV7-9 and TRBJ1-6; 8 nucleotides line up with TRBD1. The CDR3 has 15 residues. Germline V gives CDR1 SEHNR, CDR2 FQNEAQ (reference sequence). J gave up 5 bases and V 4 bases, and 4 bases lay outside the gene matches. The full variable domain, with the rest looked up from reference TRBV7-9 and TRBJ1-6, is DTGVSQNPRHKITKRGQNVTFRCDPISEHNRLYWYRQTLGQGPEFLTYFQNEAQLEKSRLLSDRFSAERPKGSFSTLEIQRTEQGDSAMYLCASSSGTGHNSPLHFGNGTRLTVT.

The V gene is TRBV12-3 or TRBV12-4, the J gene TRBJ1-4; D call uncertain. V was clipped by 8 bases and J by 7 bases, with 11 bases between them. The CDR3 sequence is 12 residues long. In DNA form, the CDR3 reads TGTGCCAGCTCTCAGACTGGTGAAAAACTGTTTTTT. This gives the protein CASSQTGEKLFF.